The next 2 T cell receptor beta chains were all read from a single sample in a study of blood T cell repertoires in COVID-19. The repertoire was sequenced with immunoSEQ multiplex PCR; TCRdb's copy has only in-frame clones and lacks some. This sample has some 90,000 clones, with 86% found just once. Specimen: peripheral blood. Receptors originate from a woman older than 75 with acute or convalescent COVID-19.

On this clone itself: The junction shows a germline mismatch at one end, possibly a read error. This chain joins TRBV2 and TRBJ2-4, with D tentatively TRBD2 (7 bases). The CDR3 length is 15 residues. In germline, CDR1 is SNHLY, CDR2 FYNNEI. The CDR3 loop reads CASCEGGLAKNIQYF. Written as DNA, the CDR3 is TGTGCCAGCTGTGAGGGGGGGCTAGCCAAAAACATTCAGTACTTC.

V is TRBV4-2 and J is TRBJ1-2, with D tentatively TRBD1 (6 bases). The length of the CDR3 is 15 residues. Germline V lookup: CDR1 LGHNA, CDR2 YNFKEQ. Trimming shortened V by 1 base and J by 4 bases, and 13 bases separated the two germline ends. The CDR3: CASSQGGGSGYGYTF. CDR3 sequence (DNA): TGTGCCAGCAGCCAAGGGGGGGGCTCGGGCTATGGCTACACCTTC.